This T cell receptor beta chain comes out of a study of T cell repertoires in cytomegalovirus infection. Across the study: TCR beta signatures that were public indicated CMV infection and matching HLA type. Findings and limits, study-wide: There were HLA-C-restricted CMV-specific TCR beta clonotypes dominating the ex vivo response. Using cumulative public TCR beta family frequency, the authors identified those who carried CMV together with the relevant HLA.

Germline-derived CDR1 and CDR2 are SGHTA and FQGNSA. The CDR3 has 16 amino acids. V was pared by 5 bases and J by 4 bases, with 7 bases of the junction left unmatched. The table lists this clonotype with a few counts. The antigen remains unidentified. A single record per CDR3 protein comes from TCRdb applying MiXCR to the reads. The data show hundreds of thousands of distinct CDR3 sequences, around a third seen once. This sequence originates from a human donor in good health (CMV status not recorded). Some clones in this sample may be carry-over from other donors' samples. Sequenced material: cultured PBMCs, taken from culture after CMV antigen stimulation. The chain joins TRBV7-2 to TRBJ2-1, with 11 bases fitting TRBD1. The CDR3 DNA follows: TGTGCCAGCAGCCCGAGGGACAGGGGGAGGTACAATGAGCAGTTCTTC. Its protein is CASSPRDRGRYNEQFF.